The 29 T cell receptor beta chains reported below all come from one sample, sequenced in a study of radiotherapy plus CTLA-4 blockade in lung cancer. The assay was immunoSEQ multiplex PCR, and TCRdb's table has in-frame clones only and misses some. Altogether around 110,000 clones are present, approximately 87% being singletons, with the ten largest covering less than 2.5%. Sequencing was performed on peripheral blood, taken from a patient treated with radiotherapy plus ipilimumab. The receptors here all came from a human donor with non-small cell lung cancer that progressed on radiotherapy plus ipilimumab. Some clones in this sample may be carry-over from other donors' samples.

This clone was seen once. The J gene is TRBJ1-2, the V gene TRBV5-1; no clear D gene. Deletions cut 4 bases from V and 1 base from J, with 8 bases between. CDR3 size: 13 residues. Germline V gives CDR1 SGHRS, CDR2 YFSETQ. CDR3 loop: CASSTAVNYGYTF. CDR3 sequence (DNA): TGCGCCAGCAGCACCGCAGTTAACTATGGCTACACCTTC.

The genes are TRBV9 and TRBJ1-2; 10 bases agree with TRBD1. This CDR3 comprises 15 residues. V lost 1 base to trimming and J lost 4 bases; unmatched junction nucleotides: 4. Germline CDR1 SGDLS, CDR2 YYNGEE. The CDR3 sequence: CASSVTGTGVYGYTF. As DNA, the CDR3 is TGTGCCAGCAGCGTAACCGGGACAGGGGTCTATGGCTACACCTTC.

The J gene is TRBJ1-5, the V gene TRBV6-5; TRBD1 matches at 8 bases. The CDR3 runs to 14 residues. The ends lost 6 bases at V and 3 bases at J; junction bases unmatched: 4. Germline assignment: CDR1 MNHEY and CDR2 SVGAGI. The CDR3 nucleotides read TGTGCCAGCAGACGACAGGGGCACAATCAGCCCCAGCATTTT. Translated: CASRRQGHNQPQHF.

This clone has just one count. This rearrangement joins TRBV2 to TRBJ2-7; 7 nucleotides line up with TRBD1. The junction had 7 bases not matched to a gene; V was cut back by 5 bases and J by 0 bases. The CDR3 is 15 residues long. Germline V CDR1 and CDR2: SNHLY, FYNNEI. In DNA, the CDR3 is TGTGCCAGCAGTTACAGGGGCTTCAACTCCTACGAGCAGTACTTC. Translation: CASSYRGFNSYEQYF.

This sequence joins TRBV6-6 and TRBJ2-5; no clear D gene. CDR3 size: 13 residues. The V and J ends lost 5 bases and 0 bases respectively, with 7 bases between them. Germline CDR1 is MNHNY and CDR2 is SVGAGI (reference sequence). The CDR3 nucleotides are TGTGCCAGCAGTATGGGTTACCAAGAGACCCAGTACTTC. It translates to CASSMGYQETQYF.

V usage is TRBV5-8 and J usage is TRBJ1-1; possible D gene TRBD1, 5 bases. The V and J ends lost 4 bases and 8 bases respectively, with 12 bases between them. Germline V lookup: CDR1 SGHTS, CDR2 YDEGEE. The CDR3 has 12 residues. The CDR3 sequence is CASSARGREAFF. DNA for the CDR3: TGTGCCAGCAGCGCAAGGGGTAGGGAAGCTTTCTTT.

This clone came up once. The chain uses TRBV6-1 and TRBJ2-7; D is ambiguous. Germline CDR1 MNHNS, CDR2 SASEGT. This CDR3 is 13 amino acids long. Trimming cost V 1 base and J 7 bases, with 11 bases left between them. The CDR3: CASSEVGLGEQYF. CDR3 coding DNA: TGTGCCAGCAGTGAAGTAGGTTTGGGGGAGCAGTACTTC.

The V and J genes are TRBV4-1 and TRBJ1-1, with D hard to call. Germline V gene sequence: CDR1 MGHRA, CDR2 YSYEKL. The CDR3 loop spans 13 amino acids. The ends were cut back, 6 bases at V and 0 bases at J, with 8 bases in the middle. CDR3 coding DNA: TGCGCCAGCAGTTACAGATTGAACACTGAAGCTTTCTTT. This sequence encodes CASSYRLNTEAFF.

The chain carries TRBV5-1 and TRBJ2-3; D remains unclear. Germline values: CDR1 SGHRS, CDR2 YFSETQ. The CDR3 is made up of 15 amino acids. The V end lost 0 bases, the J end lost 1 base, and 9 bases lay between the germline ends. DNA of the CDR3: TGCGCCAGCAGCTTGGGTGTCGCCGGCACAGATACGCAGTATTTT. It yields the protein CASSLGVAGTDTQYF. The variable domain in full, with the rest retrieved from reference TRBV5-1 and TRBJ2-3, is KAGVTQTPRYLIKTRGQQVTLSCSPISGHRSVSWYQQTPGQGLQFLFEYFSETQRNKGNFPGRFSGRQFSNSRSEMNVSTLELGDSALYLCASSLGVAGTDTQYFGPGTRLTVL.

The J gene is TRBJ2-5, the V gene TRBV30, with D possibly called TRBD1 or TRBD2 (5 bases each). Germline V gene data show CDR1 as GTSNPN and CDR2 as SVGIG (reference sequence). CDR3 length equals 13 residues. Trimming pared 7 bases from V and 4 bases from J, leaving 16 bases between. The CDR3 DNA reads TGTGCCTCCACGTCAGGGCGGGTAGAGACCCAGTACTTC. Translated, it gives CASTSGRVETQYF. The variable domain in full, completed from reference TRBV30 and TRBJ2-5, reads SQTIHQWPATLVQPVGSPLSLECTVEGTSNPNLYWYRQAAGRGLQLLFYSVGIGQISSEVPQNLSASRPQDRQFILSSKKLLLSDSGFYLCASTSGRVETQYFGPGTRLLVL.

The rearrangement uses TRBV5-5 and TRBJ1-2; D is possibly TRBD1 (5 bases). V was shortened by 4 bases and J by 5 bases, with 15 bases between the two germline ends. The CDR3 contains 14 residues. Germline CDR1 and CDR2: SGHKS and YYEKEE (reference sequence). The CDR3: CASSAGRGEYGYTF. In nucleotides, the CDR3 is TGTGCCAGCAGCGCCGGACGGGGGGAATATGGCTACACCTTC.

J is TRBJ1-1 and V is TRBV30, with a possible D match to TRBD1 (5 bases). Germline CDR1 and CDR2: GTSNPN and SVGIG (reference sequence). The V end lost 7 bases, the J end lost 1 base, and 19 bases lay between the germline ends. The CDR3 is 15 amino acids. DNA for the CDR3: TGTGCCTCCCACCCCTGGGGGACGGCGAACACTGAAGCTTTCTTT. Encoded protein: CASHPWGTANTEAFF. The variable domain in full, with the rest retrieved from reference TRBV30 and TRBJ1-1, is SQTIHQWPATLVQPVGSPLSLECTVEGTSNPNLYWYRQAAGRGLQLLFYSVGIGQISSEVPQNLSASRPQDRQFILSSKKLLLSDSGFYLCASHPWGTANTEAFFGQGTRLTVV.

This chain joins TRBV27 and TRBJ2-2, with TRBD2 identical over 7 bases. V lost 1 base and J lost 2; bases outside the gene matches: 4. Germline CDR1 reads MNHEY; CDR2 reads SMNVEV (reference sequence). This CDR3 is 16 amino acids long. The CDR3 here is CASSLWGGGNTGELFF. The CDR3 nucleotides read TGTGCCAGCAGTTTATGGGGGGGAGGTAACACCGGGGAGCTGTTTTTT.

J is TRBJ1-2 and V is TRBV13; 7 bases are shared with TRBD1. The CDR3 has 15 amino acids. Losses at the gene ends were 5 bases for V and 1 base for J; bases not matched to a gene: 7. Germline V gives CDR1 PRHDT, CDR2 FYEKMQ (reference sequence). The CDR3 loop is CASSPDRDYNYGYTF. As DNA, the CDR3 is TGTGCCAGCAGCCCCGACAGGGACTATAACTATGGCTACACCTTC. Together with reference TRBV13 and TRBJ1-2, the CDR3 gives the full variable domain: AAGVIQSPRHLIKEKRETATLKCYPIPRHDTVYWYQQGPGQDPQFLISFYEKMQSDKGSIPDRFSAQQFSDYHSELNMSSLELGDSALYFCASSPDRDYNYGYTFGSGTRLTVV.

The chain couples TRBV30 to TRBJ1-6; D is possibly TRBD1 (6 bases). The germline V and J ends were trimmed by 0 bases and 6 bases, with 15 bases remaining between them. CDR1 and CDR2 from the germline V gene are GTSNPN and SVGIG (reference sequence). CDR3 size: 16 residues. The CDR3 sequence: CAWSVEWGASNSPLHF. CDR3 coding DNA: TGTGCCTGGAGTGTTGAGTGGGGGGCGAGTAATTCACCCCTCCACTTT.

This clone was recorded only once. This rearrangement joins TRBV7-2 to TRBJ2-1, with a tentative D call TRBD2 (6 bases). Germline assignment: CDR1 SGHTA and CDR2 FQGNSA. The V and J ends lost 0 bases and 0 bases respectively, with 9 bases between them. The CDR3 contains 16 residues. The CDR3 coding sequence is TGTGCCAGCAGCTTAGCGGCGACTAGCTCCTACAATGAGCAGTTCTTC. It translates to CASSLAATSSYNEQFF.

The chain uses TRBV5-1 and TRBJ2-3; D may be TRBD2 (7 bases). With 4 bases removed from V and 6 bases from J, the gap between germline ends came to 21 bases. The CDR3 spans 16 residues. Germline loops: CDR1 SGHRS, CDR2 YFSETQ. The CDR3 DNA reads as TGCGCCAGCAGCGCTGGGGCTAGCGGAGGGGGGGATACGCAGTATTTT. Translation gives CASSAGASGGGDTQYF.

The rearrangement uses TRBV7-2 and TRBJ2-4; D may be TRBD1 (6 bases). The CDR3 runs 17 residues. V was shortened by 0 bases and J by 5 bases, with 17 bases between the two germline ends. Looked up from germline, CDR1 is SGHTA and CDR2 is FQGNSA. In DNA form, the CDR3 reads TGTGCCAGCAGCTTAGCGCAGTTCAGGGGAAACGAAAACATTCAGTACTTC. The encoded protein is CASSLAQFRGNENIQYF.

The chain uses TRBV4-3 and TRBJ2-5, with TRBD1 as a possible D gene (5 bases). The CDR3 runs to 16 residues. Trimming removed 0 bases from V and 4 bases from J, with 15 bases in between. The germline V gene has CDR1 LGHNA and CDR2 YSLEER. The CDR3 DNA reads as TGCGCCAGCAGCCAAGAGTCACGGTGGGGCGGAGAGACCCAGTACTTC. Its protein is CASSQESRWGGETQYF.

V and J are TRBV29-1 and TRBJ2-2; TRBD2 might be the D (6 bases). Per the germline V gene, CDR1 is SQVTM and CDR2 is ANQGSEA. The CDR3 runs to 13 residues. The germline V and J ends were trimmed by 4 bases and 6 bases, with 12 bases remaining between them. The CDR3 sequence: CSVGSTGAGELFF. Here the CDR3 DNA reads TGCAGCGTTGGATCGACGGGGGCCGGGGAGCTGTTTTTT.

The V and J genes are TRBV6-4 and TRBJ1-6, with a tentative D call TRBD1 (5 bases). This CDR3 contains 16 residues. The V end lost 0 bases, the J end lost 6 bases, and 12 bases lay between the germline ends. CDR1 and CDR2 (germline): MRHNA, SNTAGT. The CDR3 nucleotides read TGTGCCAGCAGTGACTCGGGGGGGGTCGGTAATTCACCCCTCCACTTT. Translated: CASSDSGGVGNSPLHF.

Points on this clone: The same CDR3 can be traced to other DNA sequences in this sample. The rearrangement uses TRBV6-4 and TRBJ2-3; 13 bases match TRBD2. The CDR3 has 15 residues. The germline V gene has CDR1 MRHNA and CDR2 SNTAGT. The trim removed 0 bases at V and 6 bases at J, leaving 0 bases unmatched. For the CDR3, the DNA is TGTGCCAGCAGTGACTCGACTAGCGGGGGGGATACGCAGTATTTT. Residues: CASSDSTSGGDTQYF.

The DNA for the CDR3 is TGTGCCAGCTGGGGAAGAGCAAGCAATCAGCCCCAGCATTTT. Translated: CASWGRASNQPQHF. The V call is TRBV6-5, the J call TRBJ1-5; no clear D gene. Per the germline V gene, CDR1 is MNHEY and CDR2 is SVGAGI. V lost 8 bases and J 1 base, leaving 12 bases between the germline ends. The CDR3 runs 14 residues.

The rearrangement joins TRBV18 to TRBJ2-7, with D tentatively TRBD1 (6 bases). CDR3 length: 15 residues. CDR1 and CDR2 (germline): KGHSH, LQKENI. The V end lost 0 bases, the J end lost 2 bases, and 11 bases lay between the germline ends. The CDR3 DNA follows: TGTGCCAGCTCACCACCGCTACAGGGCCCCTACGAGCAGTACTTC. This gives the protein CASSPPLQGPYEQYF.

The chain links TRBV30 to TRBJ1-6; 8 positions match TRBD1. Per germline, CDR1 GTSNPN and CDR2 SVGIG (reference sequence). This CDR3 comprises 17 residues. V gave up 0 bases and J gave up 0 bases; unmatched junction bases: 4. The CDR3 spells CAWSVRGTGSYNSPLHF. As DNA, the CDR3 is TGTGCCTGGAGTGTACGTGGGACAGGCTCCTATAATTCACCCCTCCACTTT.

This chain uses TRBV28 with TRBJ2-3; no clear D. V lost 6 bases and J 3 bases, leaving 10 bases between the germline ends. Germline V gives CDR1 MDHEN, CDR2 SYDVKM. The CDR3 loop spans 13 amino acids. This chain's CDR3 is CASRPPMTDTQYF. DNA of the CDR3: TGTGCCAGCAGACCACCAATGACAGATACGCAGTATTTT.

V and J are TRBV6-4 and TRBJ2-1, with 11 bases lining up with TRBD2. V was clipped by 0 bases and J by 8 bases; unmatched bases: 6. CDR1 is MRHNA, CDR2 SNTAGT, per germline. CDR3 length: 16 amino acids. The DNA of the CDR3 is TGTGCCAGCAGTGACTCCTCTAGCGGGGGGCATGATGAGCAGTTCTTC. It is translated as CASSDSSSGGHDEQFF.

V gene TRBV4-3 combines with J gene TRBJ2-6; perhaps TRBD2 as D (6 bases). The CDR3 extends over 17 amino acids. Germline CDR1 is LGHNA and CDR2 is YSLEER. Trimming cost V 3 bases and J 1 base, with 13 bases left between them. The CDR3 loop is CASSHVGGGSGANVLTF. In DNA form, the CDR3 reads TGCGCCAGCAGCCATGTGGGTGGGGGGTCTGGGGCCAACGTCCTGACTTTC.

This clone was counted between two and nine times. This rearrangement joins TRBV6-5 to TRBJ1-2, with TRBD1 as a possible D gene (5 bases). CDR1 MNHEY and CDR2 SVGAGI come from the germline V gene. This CDR3 region has 15 residues. The V end was cut by 9 bases, the J end by 8 bases, with 25 bases between. The CDR3 here is CASGGVHQRLGGYTF. The CDR3 nucleotides are TGTGCCAGTGGGGGGGTACACCAGCGGCTCGGCGGCTACACCTTC.